The 22 T cell receptor beta chains below all came from one sample that was sequenced in a study of OX40 agonist ivuxolimab in advanced cancers. Receptor amplification or capture employed the immunoSEQ multiplex PCR assay. TCRdb carries this immuneACCESS record with in-frame sequences only. Its versions omit some clonotypes, under half of them owing to an unresolved V gene in the studies checked, with the rest unexplained. This sample has under 20,000 clones in its table, and about four fifths of those were observed once. The ten top clones hold roughly 25% of the sample. Here the sequenced sample was CD4+ or CD8+ T cells sorted from blood, taken in a trial of the OX40 agonist ivuxolimab. Receptor source: an adult with an advanced solid tumor such as melanoma, head and neck, liver or kidney cancer.

The chain recombines TRBV7-9 with TRBJ2-2, with D perhaps TRBD2 (5 bases). The germline V and J ends were trimmed by 5 bases and 0 bases, with 13 bases remaining between them. Germline loops: CDR1 SEHNR, CDR2 FQNEAQ (reference sequence). The CDR3 has 16 residues. CDR3 nucleotide sequence: TGTGCCAGCAGCCCCCGGACCGGGGCGAACACCGGGGAGCTGTTTTTT. Translated, it gives CASSPRTGANTGELFF.

CDR3 amino acids: CASTSGGAGEQYF. For the CDR3, the DNA is TGTGCCAGCACCTCCGGGGGGGCGGGTGAGCAGTACTTC. The chain carries TRBV5-4 and TRBJ2-7, with 8 nucleotides matching TRBD2. Looked up from germline, CDR1 is SGHNT and CDR2 is YYREEE (reference sequence). The CDR3 length is 13 residues. The junction had 9 bases not matched to a gene; V was cut back by 6 bases and J by 7 bases. Full variable domain (rest looked up from reference TRBV5-4 and TRBJ2-7): ETGVTQSPTHLIKTRGQQVTLRCSSQSGHNTVSWYQQALGQGPQFIFQYYREEENGRGNFPPRFSGLQFPNYSSELNVNALELDDSALYLCASTSGGAGEQYFGPGTRLTVT.

The CDR3 region is CASRGDTQYF. The CDR3 nucleotides read TGTGCCAGCCGGGGGGATACGCAGTATTTT. This chain links TRBV27 with TRBJ2-3; D might be TRBD2 (6 bases). CDR3 length: 10 residues. Trimming cost V 8 bases and J 6 bases, with 6 bases left between them. Per germline, CDR1 MNHEY and CDR2 SMNVEV (reference sequence).

V is TRBV27 and J is TRBJ2-1, with a weak D call TRBD1 (5 bases). The CDR3 consists of 14 residues. Trimming shortened V by 7 bases and J by 0 bases, and 10 bases separated the two germline ends. Looked up from germline, CDR1 is MNHEY and CDR2 is SMNVEV (reference sequence). The CDR3: CASTRQSSYNEQFF. Written as DNA, the CDR3 is TGTGCCAGCACCCGACAGAGCTCCTACAATGAGCAGTTCTTC.

This chain links TRBV9 with TRBJ2-2; no firm D call. Per the germline V gene, CDR1 is SGDLS and CDR2 is YYNGEE. There are 14 residues in the CDR3. Trimming stripped 1 base from V and 5 bases from J, with 9 bases between. CDR3 sequence: CASSVLSGTGELFF. The CDR3 DNA follows: TGTGCCAGCAGCGTACTTTCCGGGACCGGGGAGCTGTTTTTT.

The chain has TRBV12-5 and TRBJ1-2, with a weak D call TRBD1 (5 bases). V gave up 4 bases and J gave up 2 bases, with 11 bases separating them. Germline V CDR1 and CDR2: LGHNT, FRNRAP. The length of the CDR3 is 14 residues. The chain's CDR3 is CASGSPGGNYGYTF. CDR3 in DNA: TGTGCTAGTGGTTCCCCCGGGGGGAACTATGGCTACACCTTC. Full variable domain (missing parts from reference TRBV12-5 and TRBJ1-2): DARVTQTPRHKVTEMGQEVTMRCQPILGHNTVFWYRQTMMQGLELLAYFRNRAPLDDSGMPKDRFSAEMPDATLATLKIQPSEPRDSAVYFCASGSPGGNYGYTFGSGTRLTVV.

The CDR3 loop reads CASTPGRSTEAFF. For the CDR3, the DNA is TGTGCCAGCACCCCGGGACGGTCGACTGAAGCTTTCTTT. This chain connects TRBV6-5 to TRBJ1-1; D is possibly TRBD1 (5 bases). Germline lookup yields CDR1 MNHEY and CDR2 SVGAGI. Trimming removed 7 bases at V and 5 bases at J, with 14 bases between. The CDR3 runs to 13 residues.

The chain couples TRBV6-4 to TRBJ2-1; possibly TRBD2 for D (5 bases). Looked up from germline, CDR1 is MRHNA and CDR2 is SNTAGT. V lost 3 bases to trimming and J lost 0 bases, with 12 bases between them. The CDR3 runs 16 residues. The CDR3 loop is CASSEDSGYSYNEQFF. Here the CDR3 DNA reads TGTGCCAGCAGTGAGGATTCGGGATACTCCTACAATGAGCAGTTCTTC.

The rearrangement uses TRBV25-1 and TRBJ2-2, with D perhaps matching TRBD2 (6 bases). V was shortened by 2 bases and J by 6 bases, with 10 bases between the two germline ends. Germline V gives CDR1 MGHDK, CDR2 SYGVNS. The CDR3 is 14 residues long. The CDR3 sequence: CASSEGTDAGELFF. Here the CDR3 DNA reads TGTGCCAGCAGTGAAGGGACTGATGCCGGGGAGCTGTTTTTT.

This clone occurred once. This rearrangement joins TRBV2 to TRBJ1-5; D unresolved. The ends were cut back, 5 bases at V and 5 bases at J, with 13 bases in the middle. Germline-derived CDR1 and CDR2 are SNHLY and FYNNEI. The CDR3 totals 14 residues. CDR3 loop: CASSKGMGDQPQHF. The CDR3 bases are TGTGCCAGCAGTAAAGGGATGGGCGATCAGCCCCAGCATTTT.

This clone was found once. V is TRBV9 and J is TRBJ1-3; D unclear. CDR3 size: 15 residues. Germline V gene data show CDR1 as SGDLS and CDR2 as YYNGEE. Trimming pared 0 bases from V and 2 bases from J, leaving 9 bases between. The CDR3 loop reads CASSVGSGAGNTIYF. For the CDR3, the DNA is TGTGCCAGCAGCGTAGGTTCAGGTGCTGGAAACACCATATATTTT.

The chain joins TRBV5-4 to TRBJ1-4; 7 bases fit TRBD1. J was trimmed by 5 bases and V by 2 bases; bases with no gene match: 6. CDR1 and CDR2 from the germline V gene are SGHNT and YYREEE (reference sequence). The CDR3 sequence is 15 residues long. The DNA of the CDR3 is TGTGCCAGCAGCTTTTCACAGGGGACGAATGAAAAACTGTTTTTT. Translated, it gives CASSFSQGTNEKLFF.

The chain recombines TRBV7-9 with TRBJ1-4, with D hard to call. Germline V gene sequence: CDR1 SEHNR, CDR2 FQNEAQ (reference sequence). The CDR3 spans 14 residues. V lost 5 bases, J lost 5 bases, and 12 bases lay in between. The CDR3: CASSGSAINEKLFF. CDR3 nucleotides: TGTGCCAGCAGCGGCAGCGCGATAAATGAAAAACTGTTTTTT.

This clone was found once. V usage is TRBV11-2 and J usage is TRBJ2-5; D gene uncertain. The germline V gene encodes CDR1 SGHAT and CDR2 FQNNGV. V gave up 5 bases and J gave up 3 bases, with 13 bases separating them. This CDR3 is built from 14 residues. The CDR3 sequence is CASSPSLLKETQYF. The CDR3 DNA follows: TGTGCCAGCAGCCCATCACTACTCAAAGAGACCCAGTACTTC. Combining the CDR3 with reference TRBV11-2 and TRBJ2-5 gives the whole variable domain EAGVAQSPRYKIIEKRQSVAFWCNPISGHATLYWYQQILGQGPKLLIQFQNNGVVDDSQLPKDRFSAERLKGVDSTLKIQPAKLEDSAVYLCASSPSLLKETQYFGPGTRLLVL.

V and J are TRBV27 and TRBJ2-7; D is possibly TRBD1 or TRBD2 (5 bases each). The CDR3 sequence is 11 residues long. Trimming shortened V by 10 bases and J by 6 bases, and 13 bases separated the two germline ends. Germline CDR1 MNHEY, CDR2 SMNVEV (reference sequence). CDR3 nucleotides: TGTGCCACCCAGAGGGGCGGCGAGCAGTACTTC. It yields the protein CATQRGGEQYF.

The chain carries TRBV19 and TRBJ2-7; D remains unclear. There are 13 residues in the CDR3. Germline CDR1 reads LNHDA; CDR2 reads SQIVND (reference sequence). V was cut by 5 bases and J by 4 bases, with 12 bases left in between. CDR3 in DNA: TGTGCCAGTAGTTTCCTATGGGCGTACGAGCAGTACTTC. It yields the protein CASSFLWAYEQYF. The variable domain in full, with the rest retrieved from reference TRBV19 and TRBJ2-7, is DGGITQSPKYLFRKEGQNVTLSCEQNLNHDAMYWYRQDPGQGLRLIYYSQIVNDFQKGDIAEGYSVSREKKESFPLTVTSAQKNPTAFYLCASSFLWAYEQYFGPGTRLTVT.

This sequence joins TRBV2 and TRBJ2-1, with TRBD2 matching over 13 bases. The CDR3 runs to 16 residues. V shed 7 bases and J 6 bases; nucleotides not matched to a gene: 9. Germline-derived CDR1 and CDR2 are SNHLY and FYNNEI. The CDR3 DNA follows: TGTGCCAGCACGTCCCGCGGACTAGCGGGGGTCAATGAGCAGTTCTTC. Protein: CASTSRGLAGVNEQFF.

The chain couples TRBV19 to TRBJ1-1, with a possible D match to TRBD1 (5 bases). Looked up from germline, CDR1 is LNHDA and CDR2 is SQIVND (reference sequence). The ends were cut back, 5 bases at V and 5 bases at J, with 12 bases in the middle. CDR3 size: 13 residues. The CDR3 here is CASSPAGWTEAFF. The CDR3 DNA reads TGTGCCAGTAGTCCGGCAGGGTGGACTGAAGCTTTCTTT.

J is TRBJ2-5 and V is TRBV28, with D tentatively TRBD2 (6 bases). Trimming pared 2 bases from V and 5 bases from J, leaving 21 bases between. The CDR3 sequence is 17 residues long. Germline loops: CDR1 MDHEN, CDR2 SYDVKM. The CDR3 DNA reads as TGTGCCAGCAGTTTAGAAGTGGTCACGGGAGTGGGGGAGACCCAGTACTTC. Translating it yields CASSLEVVTGVGETQYF.

The sample holds one count of this clone. The chain couples TRBV10-3 to TRBJ2-7, with D unresolved. CDR3 length: 13 amino acids. The V gene's germline CDR1 is ENHRY and CDR2 SYGVKD. V lost 11 bases and J lost 3, with 17 bases in between. CDR3 residues: CAGRLGWDYEQYF. Written as DNA, the CDR3 is TGTGCCGGCAGACTGGGGTGGGACTACGAGCAGTACTTC.

The chain joins TRBV29-1 to TRBJ2-7, with 7 bases aligning to TRBD1. The J segment lost 6 bases and the V segment lost 6 bases, leaving 14 bases of the junction unmatched. The CDR3 length is 14 residues. Germline CDR1 SQVTM, CDR2 ANQGSEA. CDR3 sequence: CSVAGAGGSSEQYF. The CDR3 DNA reads as TGCAGCGTCGCCGGGGCAGGGGGAAGTAGCGAGCAGTACTTC.

The chain combines TRBV11-2 with TRBJ2-1; D gene unclear. CDR1 is SGHAT, CDR2 FQNNGV, per germline. The V end was cut by 1 base, the J end by 2 bases, with 9 bases between. This CDR3 spans 15 amino acids. The CDR3 region is CASSLVYSTYNEQFF. As DNA, the CDR3 is TGTGCCAGCAGCTTAGTGTACTCTACCTACAATGAGCAGTTCTTC.